The next 7 T cell receptor beta chains were all read from a single sample in a study of post-analysis software for immune sequencing data. The study's findings and limits: Patients used about 5 TRBV segments, including TRBV5-6, TRBV5-1 and TRBV20-1, more often than controls.

The TCR beta cDNA libraries carried unique molecular identifiers. TCRdb used MiXCR to reprocess the PCR reads, holding one entry per CDR3 protein. The table records around 400,000 distinct CDR3 sequences, 35% to 45% of them present only once. Their antigen targets remain unknown. The sample taken for sequencing was blood. These receptors came from a girl aged 2-10 years with multiple sclerosis.

This chain joins TRBV11-2 and TRBJ2-3, with D perhaps matching TRBD1 (5 bases). This CDR3 comprises 15 residues. Deletions cut 3 bases from V and 0 bases from J, with 10 bases between. Germline V lookup: CDR1 SGHAT, CDR2 FQNNGV. The CDR3 loop reads CASSFWGLSTDTQYF. The DNA of the CDR3 is TGTGCCAGCAGCTTCTGGGGCCTTAGCACAGATACGCAGTATTTT.

The chain is built from TRBV29-1 and TRBJ1-2, with 10 bases aligning to TRBD1. The germline gives CDR1 SQVTM, CDR2 ANQGSEA. V gave up 4 bases and J gave up 5 bases; unmatched junction bases: 7. The CDR3 consists of 14 residues. CDR3 sequence: CSVVRDRGGYGYTF. The CDR3 DNA is TGCAGCGTTGTACGGGACAGGGGAGGTTATGGCTACACCTTC.

V and J are TRBV5-1 and TRBJ2-7, with a tentative D call TRBD1 (7 bases). Deletions cut 4 bases from V and 4 bases from J, with 18 bases between. CDR1 and CDR2 (germline): SGHRS, YFSETQ. The CDR3 runs 15 residues. The CDR3 sequence is CASSPEGQINYEQYF. DNA of the CDR3: TGCGCCAGCAGCCCGGAGGGACAGATTAATTACGAGCAGTACTTC. Using reference TRBV5-1 and TRBJ2-7 for the parts outside the CDR3, the full variable domain is KAGVTQTPRYLIKTRGQQVTLSCSPISGHRSVSWYQQTPGQGLQFLFEYFSETQRNKGNFPGRFSGRQFSNSRSEMNVSTLELGDSALYLCASSPEGQINYEQYFGPGTRLTVT.

CDR3 loop: CASVMAEPYEQYF. CDR3 nucleotide sequence: TGTGCCAGCGTAATGGCGGAACCCTACGAGCAGTACTTC. The chain links TRBV7-2 to TRBJ2-7; D remains ambiguous. Trimming cost V 8 bases and J 2 bases, with 13 bases left between them. Germline values: CDR1 SGHTA, CDR2 FQGNSA. The CDR3 sequence is 13 residues long.

The rearrangement uses TRBV7-9 and TRBJ2-7; D is perhaps TRBD1 (5 bases). The germline V and J ends were trimmed by 5 bases and 1 base, with 18 bases remaining between them. This CDR3 spans 16 amino acids. From germline, CDR1 is SEHNR and CDR2 FQNEAQ (reference sequence). The CDR3 sequence: CASSLEGVGLSYEQYF. Written as DNA, the CDR3 is TGTGCCAGCAGCCTAGAAGGGGTAGGGCTGTCCTACGAGCAGTACTTC.

The chain recombines TRBV29-1 with TRBJ2-4; 12 bases line up with TRBD2. The length of the CDR3 is 15 residues. V lost 3 bases and J lost 8; bases outside the gene matches: 8. CDR1 and CDR2 (germline): SQVTM, ANQGSEA. CDR3 protein: CSVEVLAGGMYIQYF. In nucleotides, the CDR3 is TGCAGCGTTGAGGTTCTAGCGGGAGGGATGTACATTCAGTACTTC. Supplemented by reference TRBV29-1 and TRBJ2-4, the full variable domain reads SAVISQKPSRDICQRGTSLTIQCQVDSQVTMMFWYRQQPGQSLTLIATANQGSEATYESGFVIDKFPISRPNLTFSTLTVSNMSPEDSSIYLCSVEVLAGGMYIQYFGAGTRLSVL.

In this sample, this clonotype turned up a few times. The rearrangement links TRBV14 to TRBJ2-1; 7 bases fit TRBD1. The CDR3 sequence is 16 residues long. Germline CDR1 is SGHDN and CDR2 is FVKESK. Unmatched junction bases numbered 7, after V lost 2 bases and J lost 3 bases. CDR3: CASSQMLTGLYNEQFF. The CDR3 region has the DNA TGTGCCAGCAGCCAAATGCTGACAGGGCTCTACAATGAGCAGTTCTTC. The full variable domain, completed using reference TRBV14 and TRBJ2-1, is EAGVTQFPSHSVIEKGQTVTLRCDPISGHDNLYWYRRVMGKEIKFLLHFVKESKQDESGMPNNRFLAERTGGTYSTLKVQPAELEDSGVYFCASSQMLTGLYNEQFFGPGTRLTVL.